These 13 T cell receptor beta chains were sequenced from one sample in a study of tumor-infiltrating lymphocytes in localized non-small cell lung cancer. Produced via immunoSEQ multiplex PCR; TCRdb's table is partial and in-frame only. The sample has several thousand clones, 74% seen once. Sequenced input: uninvolved lung tissue not adjacent to the tumor. Receptor source: a human donor with non-small cell lung cancer.

The rearrangement links TRBV4-3 to TRBJ1-5; D is possibly TRBD1 (5 bases). V was clipped by 0 bases and J by 2 bases, with 20 bases between them. Germline CDR1 and CDR2: LGHNA and YSLEER. The CDR3 is 19 residues long. CDR3 loop: CASSQDPPGPDGGNQPQHF. Written as DNA, the CDR3 is TGCGCCAGCAGCCAAGATCCACCGGGGCCGGACGGGGGCAATCAGCCCCAGCATTTT.

This chain links TRBV28 with TRBJ2-7, with TRBD1 matching over 7 bases. Germline CDR1 reads MDHEN; CDR2 reads SYDVKM. V was clipped by 4 bases and J by 8 bases; unmatched bases: 11. This CDR3 has 14 residues. The DNA of the CDR3 is TGTGCCAGCAGTTCCTCCGGGACAGCCGGCAAGCAGTACTTC. Translation gives CASSSSGTAGKQYF.

The chain has TRBV4-1 and TRBJ2-6; D not resolved. The CDR3 extends over 15 amino acids. Deletions cut 2 bases from V and 0 bases from J, with 5 bases between. Germline lookup yields CDR1 MGHRA and CDR2 YSYEKL. The CDR3 nucleotides read TGCGCCAGCAGCCAACAGTTCTCTGGGGCCAACGTCCTGACTTTC. Translation gives CASSQQFSGANVLTF.

CDR3 coding DNA: TGTGCCACCCAGACAGGGGGCTCGATAGCGCCGTCACCTACGCAGTATTTT. It specifies CATQTGGSIAPSPTQYF. The rearrangement links TRBV28 to TRBJ2-3, with 10 bases matching TRBD1. The length of the CDR3 is 17 residues. J lost 8 bases, V lost 10 bases, and 21 bases had no gene match. Germline CDR1 MDHEN, CDR2 SYDVKM. Full variable domain (outside the CDR3, taken from reference TRBV28 and TRBJ2-3): DVKVTQSSRYLVKRTGEKVFLECVQDMDHENMFWYRQDPGLGLRLIYFSYDVKMKEKGDIPEGYSVSREKKERFSLILESASTNQTSMYLCATQTGGSIAPSPTQYFGPGTRLTVL.

This sequence joins TRBV6-6 and TRBJ1-2; tentatively, D is TRBD1 (6 bases). Deletions cut 7 bases from V and 8 bases from J, with 17 bases between. This CDR3 has 13 residues. Germline CDR1 reads MNHNY; CDR2 reads SVGAGI (reference sequence). The CDR3 here is CASNTGRGGGYTF. The CDR3 DNA reads TGTGCCAGCAACACAGGGCGGGGAGGCGGCTACACCTTC.

The V and J genes are TRBV5-6 and TRBJ2-5; possible D gene TRBD1, 5 bases. The germline V gene encodes CDR1 SGHDT and CDR2 YYEEEE. V was shortened by 0 bases and J by 2 bases, with 8 bases between the two germline ends. CDR3 length: 14 residues. CDR3 in amino acids: CASSLAQGQETQYF. The CDR3 nucleotides are TGTGCCAGCAGCTTGGCGCAGGGTCAAGAGACCCAGTACTTC.

V usage is TRBV6-4 and J usage is TRBJ2-2, with TRBD2 identical over 10 bases. CDR1 MRHNA and CDR2 SNTAGT come from the germline V gene. This CDR3 spans 15 amino acids. V lost 6 bases, J lost 6 bases, and 7 bases stayed unmatched. CDR3 sequence (DNA): TGTGCCAGCAGCAGCGGGGGGGCCGACCCCGGGGAGCTGTTTTTT. It codes for CASSSGGADPGELFF.

This clone has a handful of counts. Here the CDR3 DNA reads TGTGCCAGCAGCTCCACCGTCGGGGGGAACACTGAAGCTTTCTTT. It is translated as CASSSTVGGNTEAFF. This rearrangement joins TRBV7-6 to TRBJ1-1, with D possibly being TRBD1 (5 bases). Germline CDR1 reads SGHVS; CDR2 reads FNYEAQ. Trimming stripped 4 bases from V and 1 base from J, with 13 bases between. This CDR3 is 15 amino acids long.

This chain joins TRBV7-2 and TRBJ1-3, with D unresolved. Deletions cut 3 bases from V and 3 bases from J, with 3 bases between. Germline CDR1 is SGHTA and CDR2 is FQGNSA. There are 12 residues in the CDR3. CDR3 coding DNA: TGTGCCAGCAGCTTCAGTGGAAACACCATATATTTT. Its translation: CASSFSGNTIYF.

The chain recombines TRBV28 with TRBJ1-6, with D perhaps TRBD1 (5 bases). The CDR3 is 17 residues long. With 3 bases removed from V and 0 bases from J, the gap between germline ends came to 12 bases. Per the germline V gene, CDR1 is MDHEN and CDR2 is SYDVKM. CDR3 coding DNA: TGTGCCAGCAGTTTGGGGGGTAGCAGCTCCTATAATTCACCCCTCCACTTT. Translated: CASSLGGSSSYNSPLHF.

This clone showed up just a few times. This chain links TRBV5-8 with TRBJ1-6; D is possibly TRBD1 (6 bases). CDR1 is SGHTS and CDR2 is YDEGEE in the germline V gene. Trimming cost V 4 bases and J 10 bases, with 15 bases left between them. The CDR3 totals 14 residues. DNA for the CDR3: TGTGCCAGCAGCGCGGGACAACCTCGATCACCCCTCCACTTT. Encoded protein: CASSAGQPRSPLHF.

This chain uses TRBV7-2 with TRBJ1-6, with D possibly TRBD1 on 6 matching bases. The length of the CDR3 is 16 residues. V was shortened by 6 bases and J by 2 bases, with 14 bases between the two germline ends. CDR1 is SGHTA, CDR2 FQGNSA, per germline. This chain's CDR3 is CASSLQGMAYNSPLHF. For the CDR3, the DNA is TGTGCCAGCAGTTTACAGGGAATGGCCTATAATTCACCCCTCCACTTT.

The rearrangement uses TRBV6-6 and TRBJ2-5; no clear D gene. V lost 6 bases to trimming and J lost 3 bases, with 2 bases between them. This CDR3 is built from 10 residues. Per the germline V gene, CDR1 is MNHNY and CDR2 is SVGAGI (reference sequence). CDR3 DNA sequence: TGTGCCAGCAGAAAAGAGACCCAGTACTTC. Protein product: CASRKETQYF.